A selection of T cell receptor beta chains follows, all from one sample in a study of blood T cell repertoires in COVID-19. Data came from immunoSEQ multiplex PCR; TCRdb stores just in-frame clones and leaves some out. The sample has some 200,000 clones; roughly 76% are singletons. The sample taken for sequencing was peripheral blood. These receptor sequences come from a woman in her thirties or forties with COVID-19, enrolled during active disease. The CDR3 runs from the conserved cysteine through the conserved F or W. Each record gives: V gene, clone size, J gene, D gene, CDR3 DNA, CDR3 protein. A D gene is named only where the DNA matches it firmly. Rows give clone size only sometimes, using once, few, many, or a class for an expanded clone.

V gene: TRBV2; clone size: NA; J gene: TRBJ1-1; D gene: TRBD1; CDR3 DNA: TGTGCCAGCACTCGGCAGGGGGTGACTGAAGCTTTCTTT; CDR3 protein: CASTRQGVTEAFF
V gene: TRBV7-2; clone size: NA; J gene: TRBJ2-3; D gene: TRBD2; CDR3 DNA: TGTGCCAGCAGCCTTGAGGTTAGCGGGGGCACAGATACGCAGTATTTT; CDR3 protein: CASSLEVSGGTDTQYF
V gene: TRBV27; clone size: NA; J gene: TRBJ1-5; D gene: NA; CDR3 DNA: TGTGCCAGCAGTTCGTTACAGATCAATCAGCCCCAGCATTTT; CDR3 protein: CASSSLQINQPQHF
V gene: TRBV9; clone size: once; J gene: TRBJ2-3; D gene: NA; CDR3 DNA: TGTGCCAGCAGCGCTCAATCGATCCAGGAGGTGGCAGATACGCAGTATTTT; CDR3 protein: CASSAQSIQEVADTQYF
V gene: TRBV5-4; clone size: NA; J gene: TRBJ2-7; D gene: TRBD1; CDR3 DNA: TGTGCCAGCAGCCCCGCTCCCCGACAGGGCTTCCACGAGCAGTACTTC; CDR3 protein: CASSPAPRQGFHEQYF
V gene: TRBV6-5; clone size: NA; J gene: TRBJ1-2; D gene: NA; CDR3 DNA: TGTGCCAGCAGTTACTCGTTGGGTGCCAGACAGAATGGCTACACCTTC; CDR3 protein: CASSYSLGARQNGYTF
V gene: TRBV5-4; clone size: NA; J gene: TRBJ2-1; D gene: TRBD1; CDR3 DNA: TGTGCCAGCAGCTTGAAGGGGGCCAATGAGCAGTTCTTC; CDR3 protein: CASSLKGANEQFF
V gene: TRBV27; clone size: NA; J gene: TRBJ2-3; D gene: TRBD1; CDR3 DNA: TGTGCCAGCAGTTTGGGTCGTCTCGGACAGGGTCGGGGCACAGATACGCAGTATTTT; CDR3 protein: CASSLGRLGQGRGTDTQYF
V gene: TRBV6-5; clone size: NA; J gene: TRBJ1-5; D gene: TRBD1; CDR3 DNA: TGTGCCAGCAGTCGGGACAGGGCTGGTCAGCCCCAGCATTTT; CDR3 protein: CASSRDRAGQPQHF
V gene: TRBV7-2; clone size: NA; J gene: TRBJ1-1; D gene: TRBD1; CDR3 DNA: TGTGCCAGCAGCCCACGACAGGGGGCGGTCACTGAAGCTTTCTTT; CDR3 protein: CASSPRQGAVTEAFF
V gene: TRBV25-1; clone size: NA; J gene: TRBJ1-5; D gene: TRBD1; CDR3 DNA: TGTGCCAGCAGTGAAGGGGGGACAGCTCCTGAGTATTTT; CDR3 protein: CASSEGGTAPEYF
V gene: TRBV30; clone size: once; J gene: TRBJ2-7; D gene: TRBD1; CDR3 DNA: TGTGCCTGGGAGACAGGGACAGACGAGCAGTACTTC; CDR3 protein: CAWETGTDEQYF
V gene: TRBV10-1; clone size: few; J gene: TRBJ1-5; D gene: NA; CDR3 DNA: TGCGCCAGCTCCAAGCAGGGAAATCAGCCCCAGCATTTT; CDR3 protein: CASSKQGNQPQHF
V gene: TRBV19; clone size: NA; J gene: TRBJ1-1; D gene: NA; CDR3 DNA: TGTGCCAGTAGTATAGCCGCAGGGACTGAAGCTTTCTTT; CDR3 protein: CASSIAAGTEAFF
V gene: TRBV2; clone size: NA; J gene: TRBJ1-4; D gene: NA; CDR3 DNA: TGTGCCAGCAGAACCAGGGTCCGTAATGAAAAACTGTTTTTT; CDR3 protein: CASRTRVRNEKLFF
V gene: TRBV5-1; clone size: NA; J gene: TRBJ2-3; D gene: TRBD1; CDR3 DNA: TGCGCCAGCAGGGAGGGACAGGGGTTTGAAGATACGCAGTATTTT; CDR3 protein: CASREGQGFEDTQYF
V gene: TRBV27; clone size: few; J gene: TRBJ2-2; D gene: NA; CDR3 DNA: TGTGCCAGTAAAGCTTCGGGAGTGAACACCGGGGAGCTGTTTTTT; CDR3 protein: CASKASGVNTGELFF
V gene: TRBV19; clone size: NA; J gene: TRBJ1-1; D gene: NA; CDR3 DNA: TGTGCCAGTAGTATCCAGGGGTTGAACACTGAAGCTTTCTTT; CDR3 protein: CASSIQGLNTEAFF
V gene: TRBV6-5; clone size: once; J gene: TRBJ1-6; D gene: NA; CDR3 DNA: TGTGCCAGCAGGGGGGGTTGGTCACCCCTCCACTTT; CDR3 protein: CASRGGWSPLHF
V gene: TRBV12-3/TRBV12-4; clone size: NA; J gene: TRBJ2-5; D gene: TRBD1; CDR3 DNA: TGTGCCAGCAGTTGGACAGGGAATGAGACCCAGTACTTC; CDR3 protein: CASSWTGNETQYF
V gene: TRBV7-9; clone size: NA; J gene: TRBJ2-3; D gene: NA; CDR3 DNA: TGTGCCAGCCGGGGCGGGATCATTAGCACAGATACGCAGTATTTT; CDR3 protein: CASRGGIISTDTQYF
V gene: TRBV4-2; clone size: NA; J gene: TRBJ2-3; D gene: NA; CDR3 DNA: TGTGCCAGCAGCCAAGAAACGGGGGGCCTTCTTTTCACGCAGTATTTT; CDR3 protein: CASSQETGGLLFTQYF